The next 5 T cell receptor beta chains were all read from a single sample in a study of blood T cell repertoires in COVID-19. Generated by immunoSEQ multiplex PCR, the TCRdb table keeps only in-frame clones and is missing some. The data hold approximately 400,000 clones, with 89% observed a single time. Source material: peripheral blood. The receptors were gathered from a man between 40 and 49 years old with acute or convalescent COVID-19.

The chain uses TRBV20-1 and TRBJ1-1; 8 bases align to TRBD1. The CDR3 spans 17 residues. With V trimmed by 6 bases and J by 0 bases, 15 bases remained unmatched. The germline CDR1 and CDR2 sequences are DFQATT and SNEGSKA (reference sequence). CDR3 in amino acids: CSASRPGTGKMNTEAFF. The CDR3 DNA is TGCAGTGCCAGTAGACCCGGGACAGGAAAGATGAACACTGAAGCTTTCTTT.

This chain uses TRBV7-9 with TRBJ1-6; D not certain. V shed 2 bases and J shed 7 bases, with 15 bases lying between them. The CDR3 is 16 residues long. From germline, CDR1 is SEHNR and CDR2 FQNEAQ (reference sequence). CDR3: CASSLIGGQQNSPLHF. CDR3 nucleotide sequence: TGTGCCAGCAGCTTAATAGGTGGGCAACAAAATTCACCCCTCCACTTT.

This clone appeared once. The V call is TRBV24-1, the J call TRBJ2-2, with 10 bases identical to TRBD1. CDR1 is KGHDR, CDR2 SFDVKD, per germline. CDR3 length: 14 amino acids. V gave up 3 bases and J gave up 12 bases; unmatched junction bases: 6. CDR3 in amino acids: CATSDPPTGGQLFF. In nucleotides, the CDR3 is TGTGCCACCAGTGATCCACCGACAGGGGGCCAGCTGTTTTTT.

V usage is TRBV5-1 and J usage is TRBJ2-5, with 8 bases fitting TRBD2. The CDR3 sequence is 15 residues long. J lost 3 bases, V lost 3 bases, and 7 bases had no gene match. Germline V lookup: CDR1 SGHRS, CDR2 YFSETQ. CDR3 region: CASSSGGREEETQYF. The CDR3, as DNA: TGCGCCAGCAGCTCGGGTGGGCGGGAGGAAGAGACCCAGTACTTC.

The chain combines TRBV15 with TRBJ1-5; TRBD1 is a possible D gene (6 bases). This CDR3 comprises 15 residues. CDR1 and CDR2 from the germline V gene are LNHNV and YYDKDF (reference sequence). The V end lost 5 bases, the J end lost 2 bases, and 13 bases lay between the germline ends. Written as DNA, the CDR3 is TGTGCCACCAGCGGAACTGCAGGGGGCAATCAGCCCCAGCATTTT. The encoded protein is CATSGTAGGNQPQHF. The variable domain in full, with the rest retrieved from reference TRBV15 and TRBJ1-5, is DAMVIQNPRYQVTQFGKPVTLSCSQTLNHNVMYWYQQKSSQAPKLLFHYYDKDFNNEADTPDNFQSRRPNTSFCFLDIRSPGLGDTAMYLCATSGTAGGNQPQHFGDGTRLSIL.